The clone carrying this T cell receptor beta chain was recorded once. The data stem from a study of blood T cell repertoires in COVID-19. Whole-study context: In each case, the material was cDNA or gDNA derived from T cells, B-cell-depleted T cells, or PBMCs.

Some clones are missing from TCRdb's copy, which holds only in-frame ones; the method was immunoSEQ multiplex PCR. Here the sample spans 200,000 to 300,000 clones, around 90% being singletons. There are 15 residues in the CDR3. Germline V CDR1 and CDR2: SGHAT, FQNNGV. V was trimmed by 2 bases and J by 0 bases, leaving 11 bases between them. The rearrangement joins TRBV11-2 to TRBJ2-7, with D maybe TRBD2 (5 bases). The sample consisted of peripheral blood. This clonotype originated in a young man with COVID-19, enrolled during active disease. The CDR3 reads CASSLPPRGSYEQYF. CDR3 DNA sequence: TGTGCCAGCAGCTTACCGCCTCGGGGCTCCTACGAGCAGTACTTC.